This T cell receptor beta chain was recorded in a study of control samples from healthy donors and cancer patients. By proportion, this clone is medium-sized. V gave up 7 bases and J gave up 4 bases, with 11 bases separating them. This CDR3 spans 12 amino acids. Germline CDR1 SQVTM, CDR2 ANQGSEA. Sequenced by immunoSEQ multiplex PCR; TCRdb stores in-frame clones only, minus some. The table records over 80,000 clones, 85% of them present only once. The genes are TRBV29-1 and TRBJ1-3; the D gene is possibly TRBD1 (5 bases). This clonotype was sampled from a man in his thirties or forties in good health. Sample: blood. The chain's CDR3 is CSARGEGNTIYF. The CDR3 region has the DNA TGCAGCGCTCGGGGCGAGGGAAACACCATATATTTT.